The present T cell receptor (beta chain) was sequenced within a study of patients and donors after allogeneic stem cell transplantation. This clonotype has a handful of counts. V lost 0 bases to trimming and J lost 5 bases; unmatched junction nucleotides: 9. The germline V gene encodes CDR1 LGHNA and CDR2 YNFKEQ. The CDR3 runs 16 residues. TCRdb itself ran the RT-PCR reads through MiXCR, one entry per CDR3 protein. The top ten hold about 56% of the sample, which has fewer than 12,000 distinct CDR3 sequences, roughly a fifth seen once. The sample consisted of blood, either unsorted or a sorted T cell fraction (not recorded which). This TCR was sampled from a human donor who was either an allogeneic HSCT recipient or a stem cell or donor lymphocyte infusion donor (not recorded which). It is not recorded whose cells these are; they may come from a transplant donor. The chain recombines TRBV4-2 with TRBJ1-2; the match to TRBD1 covers 7 bases. The CDR3 here is CASSQDRTGGRYGYTF. CDR3 nucleotides: TGTGCCAGCAGCCAAGATAGGACAGGAGGGCGATATGGCTACACCTTC.